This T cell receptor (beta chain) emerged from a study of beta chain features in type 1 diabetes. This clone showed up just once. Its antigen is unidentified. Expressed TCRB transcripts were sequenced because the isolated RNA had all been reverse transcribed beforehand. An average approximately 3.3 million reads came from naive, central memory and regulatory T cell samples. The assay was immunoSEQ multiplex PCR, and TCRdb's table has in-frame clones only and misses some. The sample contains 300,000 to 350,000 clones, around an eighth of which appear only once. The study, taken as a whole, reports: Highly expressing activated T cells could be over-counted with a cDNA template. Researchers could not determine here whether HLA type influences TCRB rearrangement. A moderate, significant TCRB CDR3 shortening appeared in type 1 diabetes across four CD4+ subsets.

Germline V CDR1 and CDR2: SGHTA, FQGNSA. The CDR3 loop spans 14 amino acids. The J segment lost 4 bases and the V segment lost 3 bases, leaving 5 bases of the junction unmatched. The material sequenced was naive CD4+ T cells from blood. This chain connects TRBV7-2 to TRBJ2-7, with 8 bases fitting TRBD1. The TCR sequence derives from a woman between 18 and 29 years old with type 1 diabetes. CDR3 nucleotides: TGTGCCAGCAGCTTTAGTCAGGGGGCTTACGAGCAGTACTTC. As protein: CASSFSQGAYEQYF.